The clone carrying this T cell receptor beta chain showed up many times. Its antigen is still unknown. The sample comes from a study of Graves' ophthalmopathy and Graves' hyperthyroidism. Overall study context: Peripheral blood was collected at initial diagnosis, before any treatment. The study's findings and limits: The authors also found most expanded thyroid clonotypes above 0.001 frequency in blood.

The CDR3 totals 15 residues. The V gene's germline CDR1 is ENHRY and CDR2 SYGVKD. V dropped 0 bases and J dropped 7 bases, with 10 bases sitting between them. Amplification of TCR beta CDR3 regions used RNA transcripts. Following a first-round RT-PCR that used HTBI primers, a second-round multiplex PCR was carried out. Using its own MiXCR run on the multiplex PCR reads, TCRdb lists one record per CDR3 protein. Of roughly 420,000 distinct CDR3 sequences listed, around 21% are singletons. The hyperthyroidism patients had a new diagnosis of under 2 months' duration and were aged 18 to 65. Orbital computed tomography, thyroid ultrasound, TRAb, serum thyroxine and clinical symptoms formed the basis of diagnosis.

The specimen sequenced was peripheral blood. The chain combines TRBV10-3 with TRBJ1-6; no clear D. The TCR sequence derives from a woman aged 18-29 years with stable Graves' hyperthyroidism. For the CDR3, the DNA is TGTGCCATCAGTGAGTCGTTCCCAGGCAATTCACCCCTCCACTTT. Translated: CAISESFPGNSPLHF.